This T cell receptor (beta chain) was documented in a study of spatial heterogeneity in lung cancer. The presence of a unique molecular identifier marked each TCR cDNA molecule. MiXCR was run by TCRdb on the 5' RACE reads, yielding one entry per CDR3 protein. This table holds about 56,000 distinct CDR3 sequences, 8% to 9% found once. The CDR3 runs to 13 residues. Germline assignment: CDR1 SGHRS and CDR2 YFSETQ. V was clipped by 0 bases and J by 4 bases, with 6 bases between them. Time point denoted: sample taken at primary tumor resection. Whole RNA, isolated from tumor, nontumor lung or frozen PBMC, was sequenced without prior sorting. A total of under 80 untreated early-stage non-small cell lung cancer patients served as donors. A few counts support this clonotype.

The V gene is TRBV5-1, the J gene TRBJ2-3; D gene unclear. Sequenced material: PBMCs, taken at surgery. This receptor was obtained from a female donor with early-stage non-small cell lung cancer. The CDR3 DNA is TGCGCCAGCAGCTTGGAGAGCGCAGATACGCAGTATTTT. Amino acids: CASSLESADTQYF.